This paragraph covers one T cell receptor (beta chain) sequence. For TCRbeta, the library was prepared with unique molecular identifiers. TCRdb reanalysed the PCR reads using MiXCR and keeps one entry per CDR3 protein. The sample lists 250,000 to 350,000 distinct CDR3 sequences; more than 20% were seen once. This sample is part of a study of T-cell reconstitution after alpha-beta-depleted transplantation in children. The TCR comes from a male patient aged 10-17 years who had a stem cell transplant for acute lymphoblastic leukemia, so the T cells may come from the graft donor. Sequenced here: PBMCs, mostly from graft donor cells, sampled 180 days after TCRalphabeta/CD19-depleted stem cell transplant.

The CDR3 nucleotides are TGTGCCAGCAGCCCATGGAGCGGGAATTTAGAAGATACGCAGTATTTT. It codes for CASSPWSGNLEDTQYF. The chain recombines TRBV3-1 with TRBJ2-3, with 7 positions matching TRBD2. The V gene end was trimmed by 4 bases and the J gene end by 5 bases; junction bases not matched to a gene: 12. Germline CDR1 reads LGHDT; CDR2 reads YNNKEL (reference sequence). This CDR3 contains 16 residues.